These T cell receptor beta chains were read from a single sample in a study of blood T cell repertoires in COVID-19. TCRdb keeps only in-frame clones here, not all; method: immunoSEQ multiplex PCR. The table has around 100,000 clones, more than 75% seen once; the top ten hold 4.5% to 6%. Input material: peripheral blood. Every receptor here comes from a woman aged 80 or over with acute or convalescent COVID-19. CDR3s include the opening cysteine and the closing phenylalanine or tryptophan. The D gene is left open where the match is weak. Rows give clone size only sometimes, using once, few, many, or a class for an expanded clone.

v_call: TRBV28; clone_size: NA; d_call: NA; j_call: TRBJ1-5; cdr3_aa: CVTGNQPQHF; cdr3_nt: TGTGTGACGGGTAATCAGCCCCAGCATTTT
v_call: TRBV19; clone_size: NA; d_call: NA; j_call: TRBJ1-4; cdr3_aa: CASRTNWAGNEKLFF; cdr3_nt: TGTGCCAGTAGGACCAACTGGGCAGGTAATGAAAAACTGTTTTTT
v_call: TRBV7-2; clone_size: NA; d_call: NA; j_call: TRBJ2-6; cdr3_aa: CASSLGGHGANVLTF; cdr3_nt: TGTGCCAGCAGCTTGGGGGGTCATGGGGCCAACGTCCTGACTTTC
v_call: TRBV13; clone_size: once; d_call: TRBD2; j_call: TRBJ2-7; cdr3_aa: CASSTMTSGRMTYEQYF; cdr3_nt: TGTGCCAGCAGCACCATGACTAGCGGGAGGATGACCTACGAGCAGTACTTC
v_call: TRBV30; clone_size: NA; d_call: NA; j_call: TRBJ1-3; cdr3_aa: CAWSTGSGNTIYF; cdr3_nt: TGTGCCTGGAGTACGGGCTCTGGAAACACCATATATTTT
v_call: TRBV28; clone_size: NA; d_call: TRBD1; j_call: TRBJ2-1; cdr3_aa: CASSLRQGARDEIKSSYNEQFF; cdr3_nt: TGTGCCAGCAGTTTAAGGCAGGGGGCCCGAGACGAGATTAAAAGCTCCTACAATGAGCAGTTCTTC
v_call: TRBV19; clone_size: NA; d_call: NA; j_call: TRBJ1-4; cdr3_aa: CASSIGQLKNEKLFF; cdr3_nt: TGTGCCAGTAGTATAGGACAGCTGAAGAATGAAAAACTGTTTTTT
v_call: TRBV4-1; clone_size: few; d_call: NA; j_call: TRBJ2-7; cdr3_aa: CASSQEFQGSYEQYF; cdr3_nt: TGCGCCAGCAGCCAAGAATTTCAGGGATCCTACGAGCAGTACTTC
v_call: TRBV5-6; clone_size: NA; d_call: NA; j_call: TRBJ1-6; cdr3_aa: CASSLVYRVNSPLHF; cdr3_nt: TGTGCCAGCAGCTTGGTGTACAGGGTGAATTCACCCCTCCACTTT
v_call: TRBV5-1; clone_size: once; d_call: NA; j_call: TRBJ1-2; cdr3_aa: CASSLGGLDYGYTF; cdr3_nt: TGCGCCAGCAGCCTAGGTGGGTTGGACTATGGCTACACCTTC
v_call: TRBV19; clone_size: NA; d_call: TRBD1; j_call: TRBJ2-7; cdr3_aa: CASSWGTGSYEQYF; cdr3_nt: TGTGCCAGTAGTTGGGGGACAGGTTCCTACGAGCAGTACTTC
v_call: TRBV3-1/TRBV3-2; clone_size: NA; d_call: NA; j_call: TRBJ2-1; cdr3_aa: CASSPLPGDDSSKYNEQFF; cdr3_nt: TGTGCCAGCAGCCCCCTCCCTGGTGACGACTCGTCGAAGTACAATGAGCAGTTCTTC
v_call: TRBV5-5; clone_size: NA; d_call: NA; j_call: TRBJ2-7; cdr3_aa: CASSLGLTGSYEQYF; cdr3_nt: TGTGCCAGCAGCTTGGGACTTACAGGGTCCTACGAGCAGTACTTC
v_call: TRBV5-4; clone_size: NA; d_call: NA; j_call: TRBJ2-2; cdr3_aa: CASTRADGRTDGELFF; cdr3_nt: TGTGCCAGCACCCGGGCGGACGGGAGGACAGACGGGGAGCTGTTTTTT
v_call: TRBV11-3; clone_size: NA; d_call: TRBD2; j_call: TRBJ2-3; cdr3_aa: CASTSGGGPTDTQYF; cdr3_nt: TGTGCCAGTACTAGCGGAGGGGGGCCCACAGATACGCAGTATTTT
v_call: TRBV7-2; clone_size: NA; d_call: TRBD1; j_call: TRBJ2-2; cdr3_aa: CASSPGQGGTGELFF; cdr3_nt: TGTGCCAGCAGCCCGGGACAGGGAGGTACCGGGGAGCTGTTTTTT
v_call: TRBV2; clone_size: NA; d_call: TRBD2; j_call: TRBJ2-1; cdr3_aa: CASSETSGINEQFF; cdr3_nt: TGTGCCAGCAGTGAAACTAGCGGGATCAATGAGCAGTTCTTC
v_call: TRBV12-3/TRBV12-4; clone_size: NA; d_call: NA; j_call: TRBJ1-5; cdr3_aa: CASSRGNQPQHF; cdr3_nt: TGTGCCAGCAGCCGGGGGAATCAGCCCCAGCATTTT
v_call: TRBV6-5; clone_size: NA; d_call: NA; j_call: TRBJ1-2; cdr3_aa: CASSYSTAANYGYTF; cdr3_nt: TGTGCCAGCAGTTACTCGACAGCCGCTAACTATGGCTACACCTTC
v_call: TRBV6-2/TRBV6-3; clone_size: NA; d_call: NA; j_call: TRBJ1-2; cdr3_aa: CASSRRQDGYTF; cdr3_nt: TGTGCCAGCAGTAGGAGACAGGATGGCTACACCTTC
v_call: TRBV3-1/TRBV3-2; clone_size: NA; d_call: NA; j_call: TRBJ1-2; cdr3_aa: CASSQARGGGYGYTF; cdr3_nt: TGTGCCAGCAGCCAGGCCCGGGGGGGAGGCTATGGCTACACCTTC
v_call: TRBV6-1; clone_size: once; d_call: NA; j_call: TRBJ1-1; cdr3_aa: CASSETPRAEAFF; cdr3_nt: TGTGCCAGCAGTGAAACACCCAGGGCTGAAGCTTTCTTT
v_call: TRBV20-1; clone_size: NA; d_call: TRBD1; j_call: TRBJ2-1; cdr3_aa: CSASTGTGVNEQFF; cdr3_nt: TGCAGTGCTAGTACCGGGACAGGGGTCAATGAGCAGTTCTTC
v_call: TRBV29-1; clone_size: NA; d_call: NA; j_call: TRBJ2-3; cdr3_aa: CSVESGADTQYF; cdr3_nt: TGCAGCGTTGAGTCAGGGGCAGATACGCAGTATTTT
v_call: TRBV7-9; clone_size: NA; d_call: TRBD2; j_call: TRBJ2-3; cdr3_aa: CASTGLAGITDTQYF; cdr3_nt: TGTGCCAGCACCGGACTAGCGGGTATCACAGATACGCAGTATTTT
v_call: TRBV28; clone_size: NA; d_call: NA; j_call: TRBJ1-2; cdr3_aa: CASSSRRVYGYTF; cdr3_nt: TGTGCCAGCAGTTCCCGGAGGGTCTATGGCTACACCTTC
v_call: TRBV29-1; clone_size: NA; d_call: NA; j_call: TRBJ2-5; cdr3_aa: CSPASGETQYF; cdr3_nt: TGCAGCCCTGCCAGCGGAGAGACCCAGTACTTC
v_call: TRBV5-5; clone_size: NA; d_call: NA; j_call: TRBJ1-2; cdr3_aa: CASSPGLTYGYTF; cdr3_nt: TGTGCCAGCAGCCCGGGATTAACATATGGCTACACCTTC
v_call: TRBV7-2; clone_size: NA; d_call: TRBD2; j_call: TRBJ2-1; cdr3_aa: CASSLGVSGRFREQFF; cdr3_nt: TGTGCCAGCAGCTTAGGGGTTAGCGGGAGGTTCAGGGAGCAGTTCTTC
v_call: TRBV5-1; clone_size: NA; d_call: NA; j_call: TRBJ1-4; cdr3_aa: CASSLTAANEKLFF; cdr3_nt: TGCGCCAGCAGCTTGACAGCCGCTAATGAAAAACTGTTTTTT
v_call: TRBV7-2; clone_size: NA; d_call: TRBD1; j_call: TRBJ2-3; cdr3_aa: CASSQRTDRVIDTQYF; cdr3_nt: TGTGCCAGCAGCCAACGGACGGACAGGGTGATAGATACGCAGTATTTT
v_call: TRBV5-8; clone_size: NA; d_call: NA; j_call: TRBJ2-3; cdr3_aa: CASPGLLATDTQYF; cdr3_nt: TGTGCCAGCCCGGGACTCTTAGCCACAGATACGCAGTATTTT
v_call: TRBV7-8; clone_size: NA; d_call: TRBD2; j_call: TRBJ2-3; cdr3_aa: CASSLGSGLATDTQYF; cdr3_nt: TGTGCCAGCAGCTTAGGTTCGGGACTAGCCACAGATACGCAGTATTTT
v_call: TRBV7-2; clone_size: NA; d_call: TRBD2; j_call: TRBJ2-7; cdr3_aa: CASSSRTSGTYEQYF; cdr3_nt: TGTGCCAGCAGCTCACGGACTAGCGGGACCTACGAGCAGTACTTC
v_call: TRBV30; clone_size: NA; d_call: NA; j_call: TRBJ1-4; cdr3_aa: CAWCRGHSGNEKLFF; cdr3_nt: TGTGCCTGGTGCCGGGGACATTCCGGGAATGAAAAACTGTTTTTT
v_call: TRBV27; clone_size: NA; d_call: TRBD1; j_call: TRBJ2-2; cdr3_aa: CASSPRTGRSTGELFF; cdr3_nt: TGTGCCAGCAGTCCCCGGACAGGGAGGTCCACCGGGGAGCTGTTTTTT
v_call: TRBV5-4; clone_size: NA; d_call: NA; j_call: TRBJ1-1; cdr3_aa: CASSLSGQHTEAFF; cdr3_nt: TGTGCCAGCAGCTTGTCCGGACAGCACACTGAAGCTTTCTTT
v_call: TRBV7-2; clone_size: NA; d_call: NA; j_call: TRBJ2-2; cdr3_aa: CASSLHFLPNRANTGELFF; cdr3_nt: TGTGCCAGCAGCCTGCACTTTCTACCAAACAGGGCGAACACCGGGGAGCTGTTTTTT
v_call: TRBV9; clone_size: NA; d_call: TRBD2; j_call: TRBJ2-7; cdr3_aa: CASSIEGLAGGSSYEQYF; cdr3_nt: TGTGCCAGCAGCATAGAGGGACTAGCGGGAGGTAGCTCCTACGAGCAGTACTTC
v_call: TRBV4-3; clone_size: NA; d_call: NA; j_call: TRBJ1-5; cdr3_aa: CASSQEWGSNQPQHF; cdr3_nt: TGCGCCAGCAGCCAAGAATGGGGCAGCAATCAGCCCCAGCATTTT
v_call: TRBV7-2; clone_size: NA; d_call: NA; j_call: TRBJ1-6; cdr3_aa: CASSPRRSSYNSPLHF; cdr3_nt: TGTGCCAGCAGCCCTCGACGGAGCTCCTATAATTCACCCCTCCACTTT
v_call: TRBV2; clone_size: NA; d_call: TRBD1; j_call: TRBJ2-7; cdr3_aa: CASNLQGALYEQYF; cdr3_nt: TGTGCCAGCAACCTACAGGGGGCCCTGTATGAGCAGTACTTC
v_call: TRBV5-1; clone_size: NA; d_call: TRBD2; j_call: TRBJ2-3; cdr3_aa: CASGGPGLADSTDTQYF; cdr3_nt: TGCGCCAGCGGCGGACCGGGACTAGCGGATAGCACAGATACGCAGTATTTT
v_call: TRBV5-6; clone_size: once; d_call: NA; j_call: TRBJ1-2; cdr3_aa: CASSLAGDNYGYTF; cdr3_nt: TGTGCCAGCAGCTTGGCAGGGGATAACTATGGCTACACCTTC
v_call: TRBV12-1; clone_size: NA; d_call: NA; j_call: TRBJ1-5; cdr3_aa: CASSFRDRGWGNQPQHF; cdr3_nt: TGTGCCAGCAGCTTCCGGGACAGGGGATGGGGCAATCAGCCCCAGCATTTT
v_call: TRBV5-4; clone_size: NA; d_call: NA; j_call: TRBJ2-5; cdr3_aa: CASSRPGALQETQYF; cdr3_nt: TGTGCCAGCAGCCGACCAGGCGCCCTCCAAGAGACCCAGTACTTC